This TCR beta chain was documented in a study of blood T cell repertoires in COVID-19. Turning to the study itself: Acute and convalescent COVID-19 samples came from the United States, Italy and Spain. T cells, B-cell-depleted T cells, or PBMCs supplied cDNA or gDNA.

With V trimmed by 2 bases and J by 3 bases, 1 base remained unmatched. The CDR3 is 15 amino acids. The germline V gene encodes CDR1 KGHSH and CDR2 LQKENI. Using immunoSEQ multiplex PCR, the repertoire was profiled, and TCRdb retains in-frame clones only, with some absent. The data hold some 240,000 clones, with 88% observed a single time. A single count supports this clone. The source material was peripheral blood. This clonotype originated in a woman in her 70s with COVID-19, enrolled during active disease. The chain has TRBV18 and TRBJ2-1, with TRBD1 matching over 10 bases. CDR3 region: CASSPRDRGYNEQFF. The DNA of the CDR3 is TGTGCCAGCTCACCAAGGGACAGGGGCTACAATGAGCAGTTCTTC.